This T cell receptor beta chain was documented in a study of healthy donors' naive CD4 and CD8 T cells. Notes on the study in general: Most V and J genes were reportedly biased between naive CD4+ and CD8+ cells.

This CDR3 contains 14 residues. In germline, CDR1 is MNHEY, CDR2 SVGEGT. J was trimmed by 6 bases and V by 6 bases; bases with no gene match: 8. TCR libraries were built from 450 to 650 ng of total RNA by linear amplification. TCRdb processed the reads anew with MiXCR; each CDR3 protein has one entry. The sample gives 150,000 to 200,000 distinct CDR3 sequences, over 60% of which show up once; around 2% is in the top ten. Points on this clonotype: The antigen is undetermined.

This clonotype was sampled from a pool of human donors in good health; the sample pools cells from several healthy donors. Sequenced material: naive CD4+ and CD8+ T cells sorted from blood, pooled from several donors. V usage is TRBV6-2 or TRBV6-3 and J usage is TRBJ1-5; 7 bases map to TRBD1. DNA of the CDR3: TGTGCCAGCAGCCCAAGACAGGGCAGTCAGCCCCAGCATTTT. It encodes CASSPRQGSQPQHF.